Below are 21 T cell receptor beta chains sequenced from a single sample in a study of somatic mutations in cytotoxic T cells in rheumatoid arthritis (dated by TCRdb to 2017 to 2019). Library construction relied on the immunoSEQ multiplex PCR assay. The table was pulled from immuneACCESS by TCRdb, which kept in-frame rearrangements only. Such tables lose some clones; where checked, under half of the loss comes from unresolved V genes, and the rest has no known cause. Across this sample there are approximately 13,000 clones, with under 75% seen only once. Together, the top ten hold about 9.9% of the sample. The source material was CD8+ T cells sorted from blood. The receptor source for this set is a woman in her 40s in good health.

The rearrangement uses TRBV29-1 and TRBJ1-2, with TRBD1 as a possible D gene (5 bases). The CDR3 sequence is 12 residues long. Germline assignment: CDR1 SQVTM and CDR2 ANQGSEA. V was shortened by 6 bases and J by 8 bases, with 16 bases between the two germline ends. CDR3 in amino acids: CSVHAIRDGYTF. The CDR3 bases are TGCAGCGTCCACGCGATCAGGGACGGCTACACCTTC.

The chain joins TRBV20-1 to TRBJ2-7; D is uncertain. Trimming stripped 3 bases from V and 6 bases from J, with 9 bases between. CDR1 and CDR2 (germline): DFQATT, SNEGSKA (reference sequence). The CDR3 contains 11 residues. In DNA form, the CDR3 reads TGCAGTGCTAGTAAACGGGTCGAGCAGTACTTC. This encodes CSASKRVEQYF.

The V gene is TRBV10-3, the J gene TRBJ1-5, with 9 bases matching TRBD1. CDR3 length equals 14 residues. Germline-derived CDR1 and CDR2 are ENHRY and SYGVKD. After removal of 10 bases from V and 7 bases from J, the junction contained 11 bases not matched to a gene. The CDR3 bases are TGTGCCAGCGGGACAACAGGGGGCGCACAGCCCCAGCATTTT. Protein sequence: CASGTTGGAQPQHF.

J is TRBJ2-3 and V is TRBV11-2; 8 nucleotides line up with TRBD2. The CDR3 runs to 17 residues. Per the germline V gene, CDR1 is SGHAT and CDR2 is FQNNGV. V shed 11 bases, J shed 1 base, and the junction held 17 bases outside the gene matches. For the CDR3, the DNA is TGTGCCTCCCGGGGCGGGGGGTCTCCTTGGGGCACAGATACGCAGTATTTT. Encoded protein: CASRGGGSPWGTDTQYF. The variable domain in full, completed from reference TRBV11-2 and TRBJ2-3, reads EAGVAQSPRYKIIEKRQSVAFWCNPISGHATLYWYQQILGQGPKLLIQFQNNGVVDDSQLPKDRFSAERLKGVDSTLKIQPAKLEDSAVYLCASRGGGSPWGTDTQYFGPGTRLTVL.

This chain connects TRBV13 to TRBJ1-2; 7 nucleotides line up with TRBD1. CDR3 length equals 14 residues. The germline CDR1 and CDR2 sequences are PRHDT and FYEKMQ (reference sequence). V lost 0 bases to trimming and J lost 7 bases; unmatched junction nucleotides: 5. This chain's CDR3 is CASSLGTGSTGYTF. The CDR3, as DNA: TGTGCCAGCAGCTTAGGGACAGGGTCGACTGGCTACACCTTC.

The gene calls are TRBV6-6 and TRBJ2-2, with D unresolved. Germline CDR1 and CDR2: MNHNY and SVGAGI (reference sequence). V was pared by 8 bases and J by 1 base, with 5 bases between. The CDR3 runs 12 residues. CDR3 region: CASVGNTGELFF. DNA of the CDR3: TGTGCCAGCGTGGGGAACACCGGGGAGCTGTTTTTT.

The chain links TRBV7-9 to TRBJ1-5; 7 bases are shared with TRBD1. The CDR3 is 15 residues long. The germline gives CDR1 SEHNR, CDR2 FQNEAQ (reference sequence). With 5 bases clipped from V and 4 bases from J, the junction kept 8 bases outside the gene matches. The CDR3: CASSPRGQTNQPQHF. The CDR3 nucleotides are TGTGCCAGCAGCCCAAGGGGACAGACGAATCAGCCCCAGCATTTT.

This chain uses TRBV6-5 with TRBJ2-5; D gene unclear. Germline V gene lookup returns CDR1 MNHEY and CDR2 SVGAGI. The CDR3 sequence is 15 residues long. V was shortened by 0 bases and J by 0 bases, with 8 bases between the two germline ends. The DNA of the CDR3 is TGTGCCAGCAGTTACTCGGGCTCATACCAAGAGACCCAGTACTTC. This gives the protein CASSYSGSYQETQYF.

The chain has TRBV5-4 and TRBJ2-7; D gene ambiguous. V shed 0 bases and J shed 4 bases, with 2 bases lying between them. CDR3 length equals 11 residues. The germline V gene encodes CDR1 SGHNT and CDR2 YYREEE (reference sequence). CDR3 in DNA: TGTGCCAGCAGCTTGGGGTACGAGCAGTACTTC. It yields the protein CASSLGYEQYF.

V usage is TRBV6-1 and J usage is TRBJ1-4; D might be TRBD1 (6 bases). Germline CDR1 is MNHNS and CDR2 is SASEGT. The CDR3 totals 15 residues. The germline V and J ends were trimmed by 7 bases and 5 bases, with 17 bases remaining between them. The CDR3 protein is CASTFRTARNEKLFF. CDR3 nucleotides: TGTGCCAGCACCTTCAGGACAGCCCGAAATGAAAAACTGTTTTTT.

Concerning this clone: In the same sample, other DNA sequences code for this CDR3. The chain is built from TRBV7-9 and TRBJ2-1; D is ambiguous. Trimming cost V 2 bases and J 4 bases, with 3 bases left between them. Germline loops: CDR1 SEHNR, CDR2 FQNEAQ (reference sequence). This CDR3 contains 12 residues. The CDR3: CASSLLYNEQFF. The CDR3 DNA is TGTGCCAGCAGCTTACTTTACAATGAGCAGTTCTTC.

Details on this clone: The same CDR3 arises from other DNA sequences in this sample as well. The V call is TRBV9, the J call TRBJ2-7; 7 bases match TRBD2. The junction had 0 bases not matched to a gene; V was cut back by 3 bases and J by 0 bases. CDR3 length equals 13 residues. Germline V lookup: CDR1 SGDLS, CDR2 YYNGEE. The CDR3 sequence: CASSGTSSYEQYF. In DNA, the CDR3 is TGTGCCAGCAGCGGGACTAGCTCCTACGAGCAGTACTTC.

The CDR3 nucleotides are TGTGCCAGCAGCTTAGATTGGACTAGCGGGCAAAATGAGCAGTTCTTC. Translated: CASSLDWTSGQNEQFF. The rearrangement uses TRBV7-2 and TRBJ2-1; 11 bases are a match to TRBD2. CDR3 length: 16 residues. V shed 1 base, J shed 7 bases, and the junction held 6 bases outside the gene matches. Germline CDR1 SGHTA, CDR2 FQGNSA.

This clone was seen only once. This chain joins TRBV6-1 and TRBJ2-5, with TRBD2 matching 10 bases. CDR3 length: 18 amino acids. The V gene end was trimmed by 0 bases and the J gene end by 2 bases; junction bases not matched to a gene: 9. Germline V gene data show CDR1 as MNHNS and CDR2 as SASEGT. Here the CDR3 reads CASSEAPGLAVSQETQYF. The CDR3 coding sequence is TGTGCCAGCAGTGAAGCGCCAGGACTAGCGGTATCTCAAGAGACCCAGTACTTC.

The CDR3 loop is CATSTGGAGTGELFF. CDR3 DNA: TGTGCCACCAGCACTGGGGGCGCGGGCACCGGGGAGCTGTTTTTT. V and J are TRBV15 and TRBJ2-2, with D perhaps matching TRBD1 (6 bases). This CDR3 is 15 amino acids long. Germline assignment: CDR1 LNHNV and CDR2 YYDKDF (reference sequence). Trimming took 4 bases from V and 4 from J, leaving 13 bases between them.

This clone appeared a single time. This chain connects TRBV18 to TRBJ1-2, with 9 bases that match TRBD1. V lost 1 base, J lost 1 base, and 10 bases stayed unmatched. This CDR3 has 18 residues. Germline V CDR1 and CDR2: KGHSH, LQKENI. CDR3 nucleotides: TGTGCCAGCTCACCACGAACTTGGACAGGGGTGGATAACTATGGCTACACCTTC. It codes for CASSPRTWTGVDNYGYTF.

The chain uses TRBV5-4 and TRBJ1-2; D is uncertain. CDR1 is SGHNT, CDR2 YYREEE, per germline (reference sequence). The CDR3 length is 13 residues. With 3 bases removed from V and 4 bases from J, the gap between germline ends came to 10 bases. The CDR3 reads CASSSPSSYGYTF. CDR3 bases: TGTGCCAGCAGCTCTCCCAGTAGCTATGGCTACACCTTC. Looking up the rest from reference TRBV5-4 and TRBJ1-2 gives the full variable domain: ETGVTQSPTHLIKTRGQQVTLRCSSQSGHNTVSWYQQALGQGPQFIFQYYREEENGRGNFPPRFSGLQFPNYSSELNVNALELDDSALYLCASSSPSSYGYTFGSGTRLTVV.

This clone was recorded once. This chain's CDR3 is CASSQVQGRTEAFF. CDR3 bases: TGCGCCAGCAGCCAAGTTCAGGGAAGGACTGAAGCTTTCTTT. This chain connects TRBV4-3 to TRBJ1-1; D might be TRBD1 (5 bases). Trimming removed 1 base from V and 5 bases from J, with 11 bases in between. CDR1 and CDR2 (germline): LGHNA, YSLEER. The CDR3 has 14 amino acids.

The V gene is TRBV30, the J gene TRBJ2-5, with unresolved D. V was shortened by 4 bases and J by 0 bases, with 6 bases between the two germline ends. CDR1 GTSNPN and CDR2 SVGIG come from the germline V gene (reference sequence). CDR3 length: 12 amino acids. CDR3 DNA sequence: TGTGCCTGGACCGTCGACCAAGAGACCCAGTACTTC. This encodes CAWTVDQETQYF. Full variable domain (missing parts from reference TRBV30 and TRBJ2-5): SQTIHQWPATLVQPVGSPLSLECTVEGTSNPNLYWYRQAAGRGLQLLFYSVGIGQISSEVPQNLSASRPQDRQFILSSKKLLLSDSGFYLCAWTVDQETQYFGPGTRLLVL.

This clone was counted only a few times. The chain recombines TRBV19 with TRBJ1-5, with a possible D match to TRBD1 (6 bases). Trimming shortened V by 4 bases and J by 4 bases, and 20 bases separated the two germline ends. The CDR3 is made up of 17 amino acids. Germline V gene data show CDR1 as LNHDA and CDR2 as SQIVND (reference sequence). CDR3 sequence: CASSKRGGLERNQPQHF. The CDR3 DNA sequence: TGTGCCAGTAGTAAACGGGGGGGGCTTGAACGTAATCAGCCCCAGCATTTT.

The chain uses TRBV7-9 and TRBJ2-7, with D uncertain. V shed 6 bases and J shed 2 bases, with 8 bases lying between them. CDR3 length: 12 residues. Germline CDR1 is SEHNR and CDR2 is FQNEAQ (reference sequence). Here the CDR3 DNA reads TGTGCCAGCAGTTCCAACCCCTACGAGCAGTACTTC. Protein: CASSSNPYEQYF.